These 27 T cell receptor beta chains came from one sample sequenced in a study of cutaneous CD30+ T cell lymphoproliferative disorder and hepatitis E. Sequencing was performed with immunoSEQ multiplex PCR; in TCRdb, only in-frame clones are kept and a portion is missing. Among about 1,100 clones listed, about 86% were seen once. The sequenced material came from skin tissue. The receptors come from a human donor with a cutaneous T cell lymphoproliferative disorder associated with hepatitis E virus.

The CDR3 loop reads CASSQNTGEGFYGYTF. As DNA, the CDR3 is TGCGCCAGCAGCCAAAACACGGGGGAGGGGTTCTATGGCTACACCTTC. This chain connects TRBV4-3 to TRBJ1-2; tentative D call: TRBD1 (5 bases). The CDR3 covers 16 residues. The germline gives CDR1 LGHNA, CDR2 YSLEER. Trimming took off 2 bases at V and 4 bases at J, with 17 bases between the two ends.

This clone came up once. The chain combines TRBV30 with TRBJ2-6; 7 nucleotides line up with TRBD1. The CDR3 has 14 amino acids. V lost 5 bases and J lost 4; bases outside the gene matches: 5. The germline V gene encodes CDR1 GTSNPN and CDR2 SVGIG (reference sequence). CDR3 sequence reads: CAWGRGLGANVLTF. CDR3 in DNA: TGTGCCTGGGGCAGGGGGTTAGGGGCCAACGTCCTGACTTTC.

This clone showed up just a few times. The chain couples TRBV7-9 to TRBJ1-1; D is unresolved. The V end was cut by 1 base, the J end by 6 bases, with 6 bases between. The CDR3 contains 12 residues. Germline lookup yields CDR1 SEHNR and CDR2 FQNEAQ (reference sequence). CDR3 in amino acids: CASSLGNSEAFF. The CDR3 bases are TGTGCCAGCAGCTTAGGAAACTCTGAAGCTTTCTTT.

This clone was observed once. The chain employs TRBV7-9 and TRBJ2-7, with D unresolved. V was pared by 1 base and J by 2 bases, with 3 bases between. CDR1 is SEHNR and CDR2 is FQNEAQ in the germline V gene (reference sequence). The CDR3 consists of 12 residues. The CDR3 here is CASSLGTYEQYF. The CDR3, as DNA: TGTGCCAGCAGCTTAGGAACCTACGAGCAGTACTTC.

CDR3 amino acids: CASSQRQGPGANVLTF. The DNA for the CDR3 is TGTGCCAGCAGCCAAAGACAGGGCCCTGGGGCCAACGTCCTGACTTTC. The chain has TRBV11-2 and TRBJ2-6; 7 bases line up with TRBD1. This CDR3 contains 16 residues. Germline values: CDR1 SGHAT, CDR2 FQNNGV. Losses at the gene ends were 5 bases for V and 2 bases for J; bases not matched to a gene: 6.

The chain joins TRBV28 to TRBJ2-1; D is uncertain. Germline CDR1 and CDR2: MDHEN and SYDVKM. V lost 3 bases and J lost 4, with 7 bases in between. This CDR3 is 13 amino acids long. For the CDR3, the DNA is TGTGCCAGCAGTTTCGTCAGTTACAATGAGCAGTTCTTC. It specifies CASSFVSYNEQFF.

The V gene is TRBV20-1, the J gene TRBJ1-5, with D perhaps matching TRBD1 (5 bases). Per germline, CDR1 DFQATT and CDR2 SNEGSKA (reference sequence). This CDR3 is 11 amino acids long. Trimming took off 6 bases at V and 15 bases at J, with 18 bases between the two ends. CDR3 loop: CSANLGLTWHF. In nucleotides, the CDR3 is TGCAGTGCGAATTTGGGACTTACCTGGCATTTT.

CDR3 sequence: CSVGTGFGRNTEAFF. The CDR3 region has the DNA TGCAGCGTCGGGACAGGGTTCGGGCGGAACACTGAAGCTTTCTTT. V gene TRBV29-1 combines with J gene TRBJ1-1, with 9 positions matching TRBD1. The V gene end was trimmed by 6 bases and the J gene end by 1 base; junction bases not matched to a gene: 9. The CDR3 sequence is 15 residues long. CDR1 and CDR2 from the germline V gene are SQVTM and ANQGSEA. The full variable domain, with the rest looked up from reference TRBV29-1 and TRBJ1-1, is SAVISQKPSRDICQRGTSLTIQCQVDSQVTMMFWYRQQPGQSLTLIATANQGSEATYESGFVIDKFPISRPNLTFSTLTVSNMSPEDSSIYLCSVGTGFGRNTEAFFGQGTRLTVV.

The rearrangement links TRBV9 to TRBJ2-6; a possible D gene is TRBD2 (6 bases). There are 16 residues in the CDR3. Trimming removed 4 bases at V and 1 base at J, with 12 bases between. Germline V gene data show CDR1 as SGDLS and CDR2 as YYNGEE. Here the CDR3 reads CASSSLGGSGANVLTF. The CDR3 DNA follows: TGTGCCAGCAGCTCCCTGGGGGGATCTGGGGCCAACGTCCTGACTTTC. Supplemented by reference TRBV9 and TRBJ2-6, the full variable domain reads DSGVTQTPKHLITATGQRVTLRCSPRSGDLSVYWYQQSLDQGLQFLIQYYNGEERAKGNILERFSAQQFPDLHSELNLSSLELGDSALYFCASSSLGGSGANVLTFGAGSRLTVL.

By share, this clone counts as large (0.1 to 1%). J is TRBJ2-5 and V is TRBV7-6; D gene unclear. Between the trimmed V and J ends, which lost 4 bases and 1 base, there was a span of 1 base. The CDR3 totals 11 residues. The V gene's germline CDR1 is SGHVS and CDR2 FNYEAQ. The CDR3 spells CASSSQETQYF. The CDR3 DNA follows: TGTGCCAGCAGCTCCCAAGAGACCCAGTACTTC.

The chain combines TRBV15 with TRBJ1-1, with D tentatively TRBD1 (5 bases). V lost 4 bases, J lost 8 bases, and 14 bases lay in between. The CDR3 runs to 13 residues. In germline, CDR1 is LNHNV, CDR2 YYDKDF (reference sequence). The CDR3 loop reads CATSTLGLREAFF. CDR3 DNA: TGTGCCACCAGCACCCTGGGACTGCGGGAAGCTTTCTTT.

This clone is large (0.1 to 1%) in the sample. The chain is built from TRBV9 and TRBJ2-1; no firm D call. The CDR3 spans 16 residues. V was trimmed by 4 bases and J by 4 bases, leaving 18 bases between them. The germline V gene has CDR1 SGDLS and CDR2 YYNGEE. The CDR3 reads CASSPETLPPYNEQFF. DNA of the CDR3: TGTGCCAGCAGCCCGGAGACTCTCCCACCGTACAATGAGCAGTTCTTC.

The rearrangement joins TRBV28 to TRBJ2-2, with D possibly matching TRBD1 (5 bases). This CDR3 is built from 16 residues. V shed 10 bases and J shed 2 bases, with 20 bases lying between them. From germline, CDR1 is MDHEN and CDR2 SYDVKM. The chain's CDR3 is CATKSPLQVNTGELFF. CDR3 sequence (DNA): TGTGCCACCAAAAGCCCTCTACAGGTTAACACCGGGGAGCTGTTTTTT.

V usage is TRBV7-2 and J usage is TRBJ1-4; maybe TRBD1 (5 bases). The CDR3 contains 16 residues. Germline V gives CDR1 SGHTA, CDR2 FQGNSA. The V gene lost 2 bases and the J gene lost 3 bases, with 13 bases spanning the gap. CDR3 region: CASSLSGGWANEKLFF. As DNA, the CDR3 is TGTGCCAGCAGCTTAAGCGGGGGATGGGCTAATGAAAAACTGTTTTTT.

The DNA for the CDR3 is TGTGCCAGCAGCGTATCAGGGGTTGATCAGCCCCAGCATTTT. Translated: CASSVSGVDQPQHF. This chain connects TRBV9 to TRBJ1-5; D possibly corresponds to TRBD1 (6 bases). Germline V lookup: CDR1 SGDLS, CDR2 YYNGEE. CDR3 length equals 14 residues. Trimming left V 1 base short and J 5 bases short, with 10 bases between.

In its sample, this clone was seen a few times. The rearrangement joins TRBV30 to TRBJ1-2; D unresolved. The CDR3 loop spans 14 amino acids. CDR1 GTSNPN and CDR2 SVGIG come from the germline V gene (reference sequence). V was pared by 5 bases and J by 1 base, with 14 bases between. CDR3 in DNA: TGTGCCTGGGACACGGGAGTCTTTAACTATGGCTACACCTTC. Encoded protein: CAWDTGVFNYGYTF.

The chain recombines TRBV27 with TRBJ1-2; TRBD1 might be the D (6 bases). The CDR3 has 15 amino acids. The germline V gene has CDR1 MNHEY and CDR2 SMNVEV (reference sequence). The V end lost 3 bases, the J end lost 3 bases, and 14 bases lay between the germline ends. CDR3: CASSLAGAVYYGYTF. The CDR3 region has the DNA TGTGCCAGCAGTTTGGCGGGGGCAGTTTACTATGGCTACACCTTC.

The rearrangement links TRBV4-3 to TRBJ2-3; tentatively, D is TRBD1 or TRBD2 (6 bases each). The V gene lost 0 bases and the J gene lost 0 bases, with 25 bases spanning the gap. The length of the CDR3 is 21 residues. Germline lookup yields CDR1 LGHNA and CDR2 YSLEER. CDR3 sequence (DNA): TGCGCCAGCAGCCAAGATACGTGGCGGGACATCCGTGGTAAAAGCACAGATACGCAGTATTTT. It translates to CASSQDTWRDIRGKSTDTQYF.

The J gene is TRBJ2-3, the V gene TRBV6-1, with 10 bases identical to TRBD1. CDR1 MNHNS and CDR2 SASEGT come from the germline V gene. The CDR3 has 12 amino acids. CDR3 amino acids: CTGTGGTDTQYF. CDR3 coding DNA: TGTACCGGGACAGGGGGCACAGATACGCAGTATTTT.

The rearrangement uses TRBV5-4 and TRBJ2-3; TRBD2 agrees at 10 bases. J lost 3 bases, V lost 4 bases, and 5 bases had no gene match. The germline gives CDR1 SGHNT, CDR2 YYREEE (reference sequence). The CDR3 extends over 15 amino acids. The CDR3 spells CASSHSGGWTDTQYF. The CDR3 coding sequence is TGTGCCAGCAGCCATAGCGGGGGGTGGACAGATACGCAGTATTTT.

For the CDR3, the DNA is TGCGCCAGCAGCCCGGACCGGGAACACCTCTACGAGCAGTACTTC. This encodes CASSPDREHLYEQYF. The J gene is TRBJ2-7, the V gene TRBV4-3; perhaps TRBD2 as D (5 bases). Trimming removed 4 bases at V and 3 bases at J, with 16 bases between. CDR1 and CDR2 from the germline V gene are LGHNA and YSLEER. This CDR3 comprises 15 residues.

The V and J genes are TRBV10-1 and TRBJ1-1; possibly TRBD1 for D (6 bases). CDR1 WNHNN and CDR2 SYGVQD come from the germline V gene (reference sequence). The ends were cut back, 3 bases at V and 8 bases at J, with 10 bases in the middle. The CDR3 consists of 12 residues. CDR3: CASSDDRREAFF. The DNA for the CDR3 is TGCGCCAGCAGTGATGACAGGAGGGAAGCTTTCTTT.

V and J are TRBV27 and TRBJ1-6; D might be TRBD1 (6 bases). The CDR3 consists of 17 residues. Per germline, CDR1 MNHEY and CDR2 SMNVEV (reference sequence). Trimming took 0 bases from V and 7 from J, leaving 16 bases between them. CDR3 loop: CASSLSGAGRMNSPLHF. CDR3 DNA sequence: TGTGCCAGCAGTTTATCGGGGGCCGGAAGGATGAATTCACCCCTCCACTTT.

V is TRBV7-6 and J is TRBJ2-7, with D perhaps TRBD1 (6 bases). The CDR3 runs 14 residues. CDR1 SGHVS and CDR2 FNYEAQ come from the germline V gene. Trimming stripped 5 bases from V and 6 bases from J, with 17 bases between. The CDR3 reads CASSPRGQGSEQYF. In DNA form, the CDR3 reads TGTGCCAGCAGCCCTAGGGGCCAGGGGTCCGAGCAGTACTTC.

This clone is a singleton in its sample. The same CDR3 can be traced to other DNA sequences in this sample. The chain links TRBV19 to TRBJ2-2; D may match TRBD1 or TRBD2 (6 bases each). The CDR3 loop spans 16 amino acids. V gave up 7 bases and J gave up 2 bases, with 17 bases separating them. In germline, CDR1 is LNHDA, CDR2 SQIVND (reference sequence). CDR3 loop: CASTLATGANTGELFF. In DNA form, the CDR3 reads TGTGCCAGTACCCTAGCCACGGGGGCTAACACCGGGGAGCTGTTTTTT. Full variable domain (remainder filled in from reference TRBV19 and TRBJ2-2): DGGITQSPKYLFRKEGQNVTLSCEQNLNHDAMYWYRQDPGQGLRLIYYSQIVNDFQKGDIAEGYSVSREKKESFPLTVTSAQKNPTAFYLCASTLATGANTGELFFGEGSRLTVL.

This sequence joins TRBV30 and TRBJ2-3, with D possibly being TRBD2 (5 bases). Germline V gene sequence: CDR1 GTSNPN, CDR2 SVGIG (reference sequence). CDR3 length equals 14 residues. CDR3: CAHQNWRGTDTQYF. CDR3 in DNA: TGTGCTCACCAAAACTGGCGGGGCACAGATACGCAGTATTTT.

The genes are TRBV29-1 and TRBJ1-2; 8 bases match TRBD1. The CDR3 is 15 residues long. V was pared by 6 bases and J by 5 bases, with 14 bases of the junction left unmatched. Germline values: CDR1 SQVTM, CDR2 ANQGSEA. For the CDR3, the DNA is TGCAGCGTACGCGGACAGGGCCTCGGTCGGTATGGCTACACCTTC. This encodes CSVRGQGLGRYGYTF.